The entry below gives a single T cell receptor beta chain sequence along with its context. Antigen unknown. TCRdb ran MiXCR on the reads and lists one entry per CDR3 protein. Of approximately 770,000 distinct CDR3 sequences listed, under 35% are singletons. The data are from a study of T cell repertoires in cytomegalovirus infection. V was clipped by 4 bases and J by 1 base; unmatched bases: 6. This CDR3 is 15 amino acids long. Germline CDR1 and CDR2: ENHRY and SYGVKD. The rearrangement links TRBV10-3 to TRBJ1-2, with TRBD1 matching 7 bases. This specimen was cultured CD8+ T cells from PBMCs, taken from culture after CMV antigen stimulation. The clonotype comes from a human donor in good health (CMV status not recorded). Some clones in this sample may be carry-over from other donors' samples. As DNA, the CDR3 is TGTGCCATCAGTGTGGGGACAGATCTTAACTATGGCTACACCTTC. Amino acids: CAISVGTDLNYGYTF.